This record concerns one T cell receptor beta chain sequence. The antigen this receptor binds is unknown. Base qualities are missing; no much larger clone stands one base away. Donors formed part of the validation cohort, which comprised 120 subjects and was distinct from the first cohort of several hundred subjects. Between the V and J ends, shortened by 6 bases and 2 bases respectively, the junction contains 4 bases. The CDR1 and CDR2 encoded by the germline V gene are MNHEY and SVGAGI. Measured from the cysteine to the phenylalanine, the CDR3 is 11 residues long. Left in the record is the CDR3 DNA by itself, 33 bases read in frame from the first base. This entry comes from a study of cytomegalovirus exposure and HLA in healthy donors (dated by TCRdb to 2017 to 2019). Context from the whole study: The 670 or so repertoires of the first cohort and the roughly 110 validation repertoires were produced on the same platform, according to a later analysis. The aim of the study was to test whether cataloging public T cell receptors could identify signatures of past pathogen exposure. A separate validation cohort of 90 to 150 different subjects was used in addition to the roughly 720-subject first cohort. To predict cytomegalovirus infection status, the study brought together high-throughput TCR immunosequencing, statistical association of individual TCRs with disease status, and machine learning.

Library generation was performed with the immunoSEQ multiplex PCR assay. In the source study's methods: A statistical classification framework was developed to diagnose cytomegalovirus status using the catalog of TCR beta chain sequences. TCRdb re-hosts the immuneACCESS table, in-frame sequences only. Its copies lack some clones; in the studies checked, an unresolved V gene accounts for under half of them, and the cause for the rest is not known. V and J calls and clone size come straight from that table; D and trimming were deduced from the DNA. Across this sample there are more than 200,000 clones, with 87% seen only once. The ten largest clones take up around 13% of the sample. Study-level results and caveats: In vitro tests confirmed that a few of the cytomegalovirus-associated TCR beta chains recognize cytomegalovirus antigens. Of the cluster scores, around 95% were above 0 in a later analysis, which found that TCRs clustered in the first cohort also tended to co-occur in the approximately 120 validation repertoires. In both the original and validation cohorts, the classifier was reported to diagnose cytomegalovirus status with high specificity and sensitivity. In the study, approximately 150 TCR beta chains were listed as associated with cytomegalovirus. The authors suggested that the approach could potentially be generalized to other disease states and immunological phenotypes. Across donors, most TCR sequences were observed very rarely, whereas some public TCRs were present in many individuals. All 120 or so repertoires were used to score co-occurrence in the validation cohort in a later analysis, because that analysis had no HLA typing for the cohort.

The clonotype was recovered from a young man in good health and CMV-seropositive. Sequences were obtained from PBMCs. The chain uses TRBV6-5 and TRBJ2-5, with the D gene call left open. The CDR3 reads CASRGQETQYF. The sequenced DNA is TGTGCCAGCAGGGGGCAAGAGACCCAGTACTTC.